This T cell receptor beta chain appears in the sequencing data of a study of blood T cells in healthy people across ages. Germline loops: CDR1 SGHKS, CDR2 YYEKEE (reference sequence). The CDR3 sequence is 12 residues long. Trimming removed 0 bases from V and 8 bases from J, with 6 bases in between. This clonotype was counted ten times or more. Primed by a sample-barcoded 5' primer and a J-beta primer mix, a second PCR proceeded for about 6 to 11 cycles. TCRdb re-called the 5' RACE reads through MiXCR, storing one row per CDR3 protein. The table records around 800,000 distinct CDR3 sequences, approximately 44% of them present only once.

The rearrangement uses TRBV5-5 and TRBJ2-1, with D uncertain. This TCR was sampled from a man in his sixties in good health. The specimen was blood. CDR3 in amino acids: CASSLAIDEQFF. The CDR3 DNA follows: TGTGCCAGCAGCTTGGCGATTGATGAGCAGTTCTTC.